The next 31 T cell receptor beta chains were all read from a single sample in a study of T cells in Graves' hyperthyroidism and ophthalmopathy. RNA transcripts served as the template for amplifying TCR beta CDR3 regions. The primer set for the first-round RT-PCR of the TCR CDR3 was HTBI. TCRdb reprocessed the multiplex PCR reads with MiXCR, giving one entry per CDR3 protein. In the table there are about 610,000 distinct CDR3 sequences, 16% of which are singletons. Sequencing was performed on blood. Source of these receptors: a woman in her forties with Graves' ophthalmopathy.

This clonotype was counted many times. The CDR3 loop is CASSPASFAYEQYF. CDR3 in DNA: TGTGCCAGCTCACCAGCAAGTTTCGCCTACGAGCAGTACTTC. This rearrangement joins TRBV18 to TRBJ2-7, with no clear D. Trimming left V 2 bases short and J 2 bases short, with 10 bases between. Germline V gene lookup returns CDR1 KGHSH and CDR2 LQKENI. CDR3 length: 14 residues.

In its sample, this clonotype was seen many times. The gene calls are TRBV28 and TRBJ2-3; perhaps TRBD2 as D (6 bases). The ends were cut back, 5 bases at V and 2 bases at J, with 17 bases in the middle. This CDR3 contains 16 residues. Germline CDR1 and CDR2: MDHEN and SYDVKM. Here the CDR3 DNA reads TGTGCCAGCAGTCCGAGACTAGAAGCGAACACAGATACGCAGTATTTT. Its protein is CASSPRLEANTDTQYF.

This clonotype was seen a handful of times. The chain joins TRBV5-1 to TRBJ1-3; no firm D call. Germline CDR1 is SGHRS and CDR2 is YFSETQ. The CDR3 length is 16 residues. V lost 1 base and J lost 1, with 12 bases in between. CDR3 sequence reads: CASSLNSPMSGNTIYF. CDR3 nucleotide sequence: TGCGCCAGCAGCTTGAATTCACCTATGTCTGGAAACACCATATATTTT.

This clonotype was seen many times. V is TRBV5-5 and J is TRBJ1-5; TRBD1 is a possible D gene (5 bases). This CDR3 comprises 16 residues. Germline CDR1 is SGHKS and CDR2 is YYEKEE (reference sequence). Trimming took off 2 bases at V and 0 bases at J, with 12 bases between the two ends. The CDR3 protein is CASSLTRGFSNQPQHF. CDR3 nucleotide sequence: TGTGCCAGCAGCTTAACACGGGGCTTTAGCAATCAGCCCCAGCATTTT.

This clonotype has just a few counts. This rearrangement joins TRBV29-1 to TRBJ2-5; D might be TRBD2 (6 bases). The CDR3 totals 15 residues. V shed 5 bases and J shed 2 bases, with 18 bases lying between them. The germline V gene encodes CDR1 SQVTM and CDR2 ANQGSEA. The CDR3 protein is CSVPAREDTQETQYF. The CDR3 DNA is TGCAGCGTTCCAGCAAGGGAGGACACTCAAGAGACCCAGTACTTC.

The chain recombines TRBV19 with TRBJ2-2; D is unresolved. Germline-derived CDR1 and CDR2 are LNHDA and SQIVND (reference sequence). The V end lost 2 bases, the J end lost 4 bases, and 8 bases lay between the germline ends. The CDR3 extends over 14 amino acids. The CDR3 DNA sequence: TGTGCCAGTAGTATATCGGAGAGCACCGGGGAGCTGTTTTTT. It encodes CASSISESTGELFF.

This clonotype was seen at least ten times. The chain combines TRBV11-2 with TRBJ2-1; TRBD2 might be the D (6 bases). CDR3 length equals 16 residues. CDR1 and CDR2 (germline): SGHAT, FQNNGV. Trimming left V 5 bases short and J 2 bases short, with 16 bases between. The CDR3 coding sequence is TGTGCCAGCAGCCCCCTGAGAGGCGGGGCCTACAATGAGCAGTTCTTC. Its translation is CASSPLRGGAYNEQFF.

This clonotype came up many times. This chain connects TRBV5-6 to TRBJ1-2; D perhaps matches TRBD1 (5 bases). Germline CDR1 SGHDT, CDR2 YYEEEE. The CDR3 covers 14 residues. The V and J ends lost 4 bases and 4 bases respectively, with 14 bases between them. The DNA of the CDR3 is TGTGCCAGCAGCCTCGAAGCGGGGGTCTATGGCTACACCTTC. Its protein is CASSLEAGVYGYTF.

This clonotype showed up many times. V usage is TRBV2 and J usage is TRBJ2-5; D remains ambiguous. The CDR3 totals 13 residues. Trimming removed 8 bases from V and 2 bases from J, with 12 bases in between. Per the germline V gene, CDR1 is SNHLY and CDR2 is FYNNEI. CDR3 DNA: TGTGCCAGCTCCTCCAGCACACAAGAGACCCAGTACTTC. It codes for CASSSSTQETQYF.

This clonotype was observed a few times. The chain joins TRBV19 to TRBJ2-1; 7 positions agree with TRBD2. The V and J ends lost 1 base and 8 bases, in that order; junction bases with no gene match: 11. Germline V gene lookup returns CDR1 LNHDA and CDR2 SQIVND (reference sequence). The CDR3 spans 16 residues. CDR3 nucleotide sequence: TGTGCCAGTAGTATAGCGGCGGGGGTGGTTAGGCATGAGCAGTTCTTC. Translating gives CASSIAAGVVRHEQFF.

This clonotype appeared many times. CDR3 sequence: CSARGPENTGELFF. CDR3 DNA sequence: TGCAGTGCTAGAGGGCCGGAGAACACCGGGGAGCTGTTTTTT. V is TRBV20-1 and J is TRBJ2-2; no definite D call. V was trimmed by 1 base and J by 1 base, leaving 7 bases between them. The germline gives CDR1 DFQATT, CDR2 SNEGSKA (reference sequence). CDR3 length: 14 residues.

This clonotype was seen ten or more times. The chain combines TRBV2 with TRBJ1-1; no clear D. CDR3 length: 14 amino acids. V was cut by 3 bases and J by 1 base, with 9 bases left in between. The germline V gene has CDR1 SNHLY and CDR2 FYNNEI. CDR3 in DNA: TGTGCCAGCAGTGATTCCCCGACGAACACTGAAGCTTTCTTT. Translating it yields CASSDSPTNTEAFF. Full variable domain (missing parts from reference TRBV2 and TRBJ1-1): EPEVTQTPSHQVTQMGQEVILRCVPISNHLYFYWYRQILGQKVEFLVSFYNNEISEKSEIFDDQFSVERPDGSNFTLKIRSTKLEDSAMYFCASSDSPTNTEAFFGQGTRLTVV.

There are many counts of this clonotype. The chain links TRBV7-2 to TRBJ1-1; TRBD1 might be the D (6 bases). Per germline, CDR1 SGHTA and CDR2 FQGNSA. This CDR3 comprises 15 residues. The V end was cut by 0 bases, the J end by 5 bases, with 13 bases between. CDR3 nucleotides: TGTGCCAGCAGCTTAGCAGTGGGAGGGGGGACTGAAGCTTTCTTT. This sequence encodes CASSLAVGGGTEAFF.

This clonotype appeared a few times. The chain combines TRBV28 with TRBJ1-2, with D uncertain. The CDR3 length is 14 residues. Trimming left V 3 bases short and J 8 bases short, with 16 bases between. Germline assignment: CDR1 MDHEN and CDR2 SYDVKM. CDR3 in amino acids: CASSLSRGLSGYTF. The CDR3 DNA sequence: TGTGCCAGCAGTTTGTCCCGGGGTCTATCAGGCTACACCTTC.

This clonotype occurred many times. The J gene is TRBJ1-1, the V gene TRBV5-1, with a tentative D call TRBD1 (5 bases). Germline V lookup: CDR1 SGHRS, CDR2 YFSETQ. V lost 9 bases and J 3 bases, leaving 24 bases between the germline ends. The CDR3 sequence is 16 residues long. CDR3 bases: TGCGCCACCCGGATTGTGGGGGGACGCCCGGACACTGAAGCTTTCTTT. Amino acid sequence: CATRIVGGRPDTEAFF.

The table lists this clonotype with a few counts. The rearrangement uses TRBV28 and TRBJ1-1; D gene ambiguous. CDR1 MDHEN and CDR2 SYDVKM come from the germline V gene. The CDR3 spans 14 residues. The V end lost 3 bases, the J end lost 0 bases, and 8 bases lay between the germline ends. CDR3 DNA: TGTGCCAGCAGTTTTGGCCACCTGAACACTGAAGCTTTCTTT. It yields the protein CASSFGHLNTEAFF.

This clonotype appeared many times. The rearrangement uses TRBV24-1 and TRBJ2-5; D gene unclear. In germline, CDR1 is KGHDR, CDR2 SFDVKD. The CDR3 length is 13 residues. With 2 bases removed from V and 6 bases from J, the gap between germline ends came to 9 bases. CDR3 loop: CATSDSHRQTQYF. In DNA, the CDR3 is TGTGCCACCAGTGATTCCCATCGACAGACCCAGTACTTC.

This clonotype was detected ten times or more. V usage is TRBV2 and J usage is TRBJ1-5; D gene ambiguous. Trimming took 1 base from V and 6 from J, leaving 10 bases between them. Germline V gives CDR1 SNHLY, CDR2 FYNNEI. This CDR3 contains 14 residues. This CDR3 is CASSEGHGGQPQHF. In DNA form, the CDR3 reads TGTGCCAGCAGTGAAGGACACGGAGGTCAGCCCCAGCATTTT.

The rearrangement uses TRBV6-1 and TRBJ1-1; no firm D call. The CDR3 has 14 residues. Germline V gives CDR1 MNHNS, CDR2 SASEGT. Trimming took off 6 bases at V and 3 bases at J, with 14 bases between the two ends. The CDR3 region is CASRQLVLYTEAFF. The CDR3 DNA follows: TGTGCCAGCAGACAACTCGTATTATACACTGAAGCTTTCTTT.

Many counts were recorded for this clonotype. This chain uses TRBV24-1 with TRBJ2-2; D may be TRBD2 (5 bases). The germline V gene encodes CDR1 KGHDR and CDR2 SFDVKD. The CDR3 sequence is 14 residues long. V was shortened by 1 base and J by 5 bases, with 7 bases between the two germline ends. In DNA form, the CDR3 reads TGTGCCACCAGTGATTTAGGGAGTACCGGGGAGCTGTTTTTT. This encodes CATSDLGSTGELFF.

V and J are TRBV27 and TRBJ1-2; a possible D gene is TRBD1 (5 bases). CDR1 and CDR2 (germline): MNHEY, SMNVEV (reference sequence). This CDR3 has 15 residues. V lost 8 bases and J lost 6, with 22 bases in between. CDR3 residues: CASGPGGRLGNGYTF. Here the CDR3 DNA reads TGTGCCAGCGGACCCGGGGGTCGATTAGGTAATGGCTACACCTTC.

The sample holds many counts of this clonotype. V and J are TRBV3-1 and TRBJ2-3; 10 nucleotides align to TRBD1. Germline assignment: CDR1 LGHDT and CDR2 YNNKEL (reference sequence). J gave up 2 bases and V 3 bases, and 5 bases lay outside the gene matches. This CDR3 contains 16 residues. The CDR3 nucleotides are TGTGCCAGCAGCCAGCCCCGACAGGGGGCCACAGATACGCAGTATTTT. Its protein is CASSQPRQGATDTQYF.

This clonotype was counted ten times or more. V gene TRBV12-3 or TRBV12-4 combines with J gene TRBJ1-2, with 7 bases fitting TRBD1. The trim removed 7 bases at V and 4 bases at J, leaving 12 bases unmatched. This CDR3 contains 15 residues. Written as DNA, the CDR3 is TGTGCCAGCACCCTCGGCTGGGACAGCATCTATGGCTACACCTTC. Its protein is CASTLGWDSIYGYTF.

In regard to this clonotype: A much more abundant neighbour one base away suggests this may be a read error. The chain links TRBV3-1 to TRBJ1-4; D is ambiguous. V dropped 4 bases and J dropped 10 bases, with 16 bases sitting between them. The CDR3 length is 14 residues. The germline gives CDR1 LGHDT, CDR2 YNNKEL (reference sequence). CDR3 residues: CASSPKGTDGKLFF. The CDR3 nucleotides are TGTGCCAGCAGCCCCAAAGGTACCGACGGAAAACTGTTTTTT.

The chain is built from TRBV6-1 and TRBJ1-2, with D possibly being TRBD1 (6 bases). The CDR3 runs to 14 residues. CDR1 and CDR2 from the germline V gene are MNHNS and SASEGT. V shed 11 bases and J shed 4 bases, with 20 bases lying between them. Written as DNA, the CDR3 is TGTGCCGGCAAGAAAACAGGGACAAGCTATGGCTACACCTTC. This codes for CAGKKTGTSYGYTF.

This clonotype was seen more than once but under ten times. CDR3 amino acids: CATTRGGLHWMGANVLTF. The CDR3 coding sequence is TGTGCCACCACCCGAGGGGGGCTCCACTGGATGGGGGCCAACGTCCTGACTTTC. V and J are TRBV5-6 and TRBJ2-6; D is perhaps TRBD1 or TRBD2 (6 bases each). Germline CDR1 is SGHDT and CDR2 is YYEEEE. This CDR3 is 18 amino acids long. Trimming removed 9 bases at V and 4 bases at J, with 26 bases between.

The J gene is TRBJ2-7, the V gene TRBV29-1, with 10 bases lining up with TRBD1. CDR3 length: 15 residues. Germline CDR1 SQVTM, CDR2 ANQGSEA. The V and J ends lost 6 bases and 3 bases, in that order; junction bases with no gene match: 11. For the CDR3, the DNA is TGCAGCGTGCTGACAGGGGGCGTGGACGGCTACGAGCAGTACTTC. Its protein product is CSVLTGGVDGYEQYF.

In this sample, this clonotype turned up many times. This rearrangement joins TRBV11-2 to TRBJ2-3; D is ambiguous. The CDR3 has 15 residues. With 1 base removed from V and 2 bases from J, the gap between germline ends came to 10 bases. The germline V gene has CDR1 SGHAT and CDR2 FQNNGV. The CDR3 sequence is CASSLGALYTDTQYF. The CDR3 bases are TGTGCCAGCAGCTTAGGTGCGCTGTACACAGATACGCAGTATTTT.

At least ten counts were recorded for this clonotype. This sequence joins TRBV3-1 and TRBJ2-5; D call uncertain. Germline assignment: CDR1 LGHDT and CDR2 YNNKEL (reference sequence). V was shortened by 2 bases and J by 1 base, with 11 bases between the two germline ends. The CDR3 has 15 amino acids. The CDR3 region is CASSQTWASQETQYF. DNA for the CDR3: TGTGCCAGCAGCCAAACATGGGCAAGCCAAGAGACCCAGTACTTC.

J is TRBJ1-5 and V is TRBV7-8, with a possible D match to TRBD1 (5 bases). The CDR3 is 14 amino acids. V lost 6 bases to trimming and J lost 3 bases, with 12 bases between them. Germline lookup yields CDR1 SGHVS and CDR2 FQNEAQ. CDR3 region: CASRPRGANQPQHF. In DNA, the CDR3 is TGTGCCAGCAGGCCTCGCGGGGCCAATCAGCCCCAGCATTTT.

DNA of the CDR3: TGCAGCGTAGTAAGACAGGGGGCGAAAAACATTCAGTACTTC. Protein: CSVVRQGAKNIQYF. The rearrangement joins TRBV29-1 to TRBJ2-4, with 10 bases that match TRBD1. V trimming: 6 bases; J trimming: 4 bases; junction bases outside the gene matches: 6. The V gene's germline CDR1 is SQVTM and CDR2 ANQGSEA. The CDR3 has 14 residues.